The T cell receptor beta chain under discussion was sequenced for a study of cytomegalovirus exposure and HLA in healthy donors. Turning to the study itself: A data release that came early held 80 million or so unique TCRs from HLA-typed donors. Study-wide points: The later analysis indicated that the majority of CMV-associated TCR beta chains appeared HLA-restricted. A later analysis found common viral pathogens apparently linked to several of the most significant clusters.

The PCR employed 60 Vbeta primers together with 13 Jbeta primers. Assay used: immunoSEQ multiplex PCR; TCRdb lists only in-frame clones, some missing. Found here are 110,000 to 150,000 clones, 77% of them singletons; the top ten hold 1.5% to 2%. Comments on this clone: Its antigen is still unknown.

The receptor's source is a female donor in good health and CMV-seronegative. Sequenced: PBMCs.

CDR3 sequence (DNA): TGTGCCAGTAGTGAAGGGACAGTGCGCTACTTC. Its translation is CASSEGTVRYF. The rearrangement links TRBV19 to TRBJ2-7, with 7 positions matching TRBD1. V lost 5 bases to trimming and J lost 13 bases; unmatched junction nucleotides: 8. Looked up from germline, CDR1 is LNHDA and CDR2 is SQIVND (reference sequence). The CDR3 is 11 amino acids.